The entry below gives a single TCR beta chain sequence along with its context. As yet, its antigen is unknown. The sample is drawn from a study of shared clonotypes between healthy human individuals. Overall study context: Donors had three CD4 naive, three CD4 memory, two CD8 naive and one CD8 memory plate apiece. Regarding the study as a whole: What naive subsets generally showed was a larger estimated richness than memory subsets showed.

From germline, CDR1 is GTSNPN and CDR2 SVGIG (reference sequence). CDR3 length equals 14 residues. Subsets obtained from CD4+ cells comprised CD45RA+ naive and CD45RA-negative memory cells. Data came from immunoSEQ multiplex PCR; TCRdb stores just in-frame clones and leaves some out. The sample carries 2 million to 2.5 million clones, approximately 95% recorded once. The genes are TRBV30 and TRBJ2-5; D uncertain. The DNA end lines up better with TRBJ2-7; the J call may be wrong. The clonotype was recovered from a man younger than 30 in good health. Some clones in this sample may be carry-over from other donors' samples. Input material: naive CD4+ T cells from PBMCs. Subset: CD45RA+ positively selected. The CDR3 reads CAWAPLGSVNEQYF. CDR3 sequence (DNA): TGTGCCTGGGCCCCGCTAGGGTCGGTGAACGAGCAGTACTTC.